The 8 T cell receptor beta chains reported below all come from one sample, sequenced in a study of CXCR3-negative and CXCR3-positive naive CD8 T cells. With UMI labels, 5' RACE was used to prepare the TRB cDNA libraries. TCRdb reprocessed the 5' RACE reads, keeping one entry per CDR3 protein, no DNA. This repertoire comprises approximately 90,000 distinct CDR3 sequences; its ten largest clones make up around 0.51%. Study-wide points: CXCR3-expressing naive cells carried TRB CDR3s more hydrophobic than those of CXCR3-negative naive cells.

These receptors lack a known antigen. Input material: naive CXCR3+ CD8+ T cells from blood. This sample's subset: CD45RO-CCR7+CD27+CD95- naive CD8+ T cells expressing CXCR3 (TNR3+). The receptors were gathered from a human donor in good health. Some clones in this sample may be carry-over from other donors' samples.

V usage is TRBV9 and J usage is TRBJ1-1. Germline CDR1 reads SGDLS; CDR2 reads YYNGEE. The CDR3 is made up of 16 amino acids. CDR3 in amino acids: CASSVGSGDALVEAFF.

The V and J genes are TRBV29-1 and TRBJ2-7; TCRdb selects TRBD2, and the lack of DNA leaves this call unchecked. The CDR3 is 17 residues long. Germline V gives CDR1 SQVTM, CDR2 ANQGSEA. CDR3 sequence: CSVEVIAGTTSIYEQYF.

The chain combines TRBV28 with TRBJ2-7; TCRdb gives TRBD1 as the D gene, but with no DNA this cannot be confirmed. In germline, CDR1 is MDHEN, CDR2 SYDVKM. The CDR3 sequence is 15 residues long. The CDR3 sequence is CASRGTGFGSYEQYF.

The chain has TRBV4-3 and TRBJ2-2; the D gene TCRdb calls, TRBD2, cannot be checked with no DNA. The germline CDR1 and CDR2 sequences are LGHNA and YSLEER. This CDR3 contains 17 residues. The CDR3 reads CASSPRGGRANTGELFF.

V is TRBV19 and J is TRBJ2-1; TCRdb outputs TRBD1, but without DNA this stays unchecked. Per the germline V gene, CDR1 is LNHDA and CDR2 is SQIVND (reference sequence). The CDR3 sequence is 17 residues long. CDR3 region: CASSTRPGQGIWYEQFF.

This CDR3 is CASSVQGSGANVLTF. J is TRBJ2-6 and V is TRBV7-9. The CDR3 runs 15 residues. Germline V lookup: CDR1 SEHNR, CDR2 FQNEAQ (reference sequence).

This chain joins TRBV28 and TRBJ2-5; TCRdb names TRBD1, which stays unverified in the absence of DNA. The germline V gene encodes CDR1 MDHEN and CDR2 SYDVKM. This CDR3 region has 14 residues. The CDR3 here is CASSRGGRGETQYF.

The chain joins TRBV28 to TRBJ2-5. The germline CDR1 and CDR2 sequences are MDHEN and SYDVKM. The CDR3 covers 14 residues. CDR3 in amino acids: CASSFIATGETQYF. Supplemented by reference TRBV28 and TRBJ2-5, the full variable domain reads DVKVTQSSRYLVKRTGEKVFLECVQDMDHENMFWYRQDPGLGLRLIYFSYDVKMKEKGDIPEGYSVSREKKERFSLILESASTNQTSMYLCASSFIATGETQYFGPGTRLLVL.